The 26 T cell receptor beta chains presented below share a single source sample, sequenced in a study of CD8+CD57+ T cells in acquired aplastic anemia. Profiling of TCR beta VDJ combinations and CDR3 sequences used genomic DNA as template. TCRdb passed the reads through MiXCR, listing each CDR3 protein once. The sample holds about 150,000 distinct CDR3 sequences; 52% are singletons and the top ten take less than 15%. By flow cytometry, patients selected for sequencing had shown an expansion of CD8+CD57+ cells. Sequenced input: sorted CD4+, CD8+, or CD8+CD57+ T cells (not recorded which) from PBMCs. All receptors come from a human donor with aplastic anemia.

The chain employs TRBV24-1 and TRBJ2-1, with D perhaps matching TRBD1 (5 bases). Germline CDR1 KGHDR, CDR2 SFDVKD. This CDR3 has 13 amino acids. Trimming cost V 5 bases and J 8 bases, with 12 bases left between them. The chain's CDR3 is CATSATDQYEQFF. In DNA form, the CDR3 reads TGTGCCACCAGTGCGACAGATCAATATGAGCAGTTCTTC.

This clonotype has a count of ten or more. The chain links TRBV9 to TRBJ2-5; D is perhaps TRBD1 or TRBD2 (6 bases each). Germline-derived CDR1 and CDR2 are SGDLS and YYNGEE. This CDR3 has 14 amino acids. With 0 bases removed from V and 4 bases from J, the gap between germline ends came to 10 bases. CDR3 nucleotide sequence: TGTGCCAGCAGCGTAGTGGGGGGCCGAGAGACCCAGTACTTC. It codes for CASSVVGGRETQYF.

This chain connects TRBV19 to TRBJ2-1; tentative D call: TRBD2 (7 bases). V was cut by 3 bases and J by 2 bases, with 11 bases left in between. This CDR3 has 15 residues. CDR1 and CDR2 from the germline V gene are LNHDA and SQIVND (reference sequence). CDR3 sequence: CASSMGGGAYNEQFF. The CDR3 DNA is TGTGCCAGTAGTATGGGAGGGGGGGCCTACAATGAGCAGTTCTTC.

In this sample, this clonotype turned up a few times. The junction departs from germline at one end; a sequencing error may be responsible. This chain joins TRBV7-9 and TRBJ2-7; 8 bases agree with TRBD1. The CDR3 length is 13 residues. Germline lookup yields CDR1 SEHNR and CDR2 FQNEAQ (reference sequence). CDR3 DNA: TGTGCCGGCAGCCCTCGGACAGGGTACGAGCAGTACTTC. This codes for CAGSPRTGYEQYF.

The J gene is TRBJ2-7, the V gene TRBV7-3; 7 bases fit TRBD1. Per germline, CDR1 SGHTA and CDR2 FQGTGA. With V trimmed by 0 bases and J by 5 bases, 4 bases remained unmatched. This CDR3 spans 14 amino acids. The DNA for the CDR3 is TGTGCCAGCAGCTTAACCAGGACAGGCAACGAGCAGTACTTC. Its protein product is CASSLTRTGNEQYF.

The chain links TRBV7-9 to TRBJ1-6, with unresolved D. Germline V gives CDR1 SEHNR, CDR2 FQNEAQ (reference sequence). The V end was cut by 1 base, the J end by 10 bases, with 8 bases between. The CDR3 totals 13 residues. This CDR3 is CASSLGFGSPLHF. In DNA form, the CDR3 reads TGTGCCAGCAGCTTAGGGTTCGGGTCACCCCTCCACTTT.

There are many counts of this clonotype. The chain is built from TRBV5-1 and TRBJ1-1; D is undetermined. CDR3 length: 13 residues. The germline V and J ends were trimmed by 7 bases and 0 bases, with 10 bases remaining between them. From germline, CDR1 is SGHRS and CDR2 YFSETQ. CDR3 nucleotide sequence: TGCGCCAGCGGTTGGGGTGTGAACACTGAAGCTTTCTTT. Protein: CASGWGVNTEAFF.

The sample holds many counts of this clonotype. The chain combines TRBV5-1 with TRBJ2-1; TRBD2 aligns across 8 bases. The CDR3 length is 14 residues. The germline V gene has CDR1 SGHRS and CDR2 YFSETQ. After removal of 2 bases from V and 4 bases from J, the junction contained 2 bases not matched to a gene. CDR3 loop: CASSFGGEYNEQFF. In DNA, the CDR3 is TGCGCCAGCAGCTTCGGGGGGGAGTACAATGAGCAGTTCTTC.

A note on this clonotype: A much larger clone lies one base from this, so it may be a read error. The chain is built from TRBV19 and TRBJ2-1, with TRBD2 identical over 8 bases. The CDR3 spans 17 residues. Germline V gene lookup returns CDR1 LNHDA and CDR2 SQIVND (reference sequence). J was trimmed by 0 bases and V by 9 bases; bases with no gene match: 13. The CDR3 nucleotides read TGTGCCAGCCAGACTGGCGGGGGGACAAGCTCCTACAATGAGCAGTTCTTC. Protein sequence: CASQTGGGTSSYNEQFF.

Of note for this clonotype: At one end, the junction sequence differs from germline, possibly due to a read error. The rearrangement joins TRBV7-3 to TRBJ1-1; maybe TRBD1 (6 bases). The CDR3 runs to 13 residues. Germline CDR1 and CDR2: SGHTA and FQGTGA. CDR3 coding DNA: TGTGCCAGCAGCAGACAGGTAAACACTGAAGCTCTCTTT. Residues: CASSRQVNTEALF. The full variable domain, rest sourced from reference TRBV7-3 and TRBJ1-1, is GAGVSQTPSNKVTEKGKYVELRCDPISGHTALYWYRQSLGQGPEFLIYFQGTGAADDSGLPNDRFFAVRPEGSVSTLKIQRTERGDSAVYLCASSRQVNTEALFGQGTRLTVV.

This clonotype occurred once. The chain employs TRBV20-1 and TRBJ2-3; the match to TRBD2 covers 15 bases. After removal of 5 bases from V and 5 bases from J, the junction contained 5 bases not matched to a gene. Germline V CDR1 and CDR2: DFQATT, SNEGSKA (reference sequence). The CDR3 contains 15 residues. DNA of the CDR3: TGCAGTGCTGGACTAGCGGGGGGGCGGGTAGATACGCAGTATTTT. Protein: CSAGLAGGRVDTQYF.

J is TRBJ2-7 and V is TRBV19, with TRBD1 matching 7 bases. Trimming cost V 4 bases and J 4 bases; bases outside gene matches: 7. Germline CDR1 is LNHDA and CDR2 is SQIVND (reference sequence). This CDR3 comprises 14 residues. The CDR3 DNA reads TGTGCCAGTAGTAACCGGGACAGTCAGTACGAGCAGTACTTC. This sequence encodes CASSNRDSQYEQYF.

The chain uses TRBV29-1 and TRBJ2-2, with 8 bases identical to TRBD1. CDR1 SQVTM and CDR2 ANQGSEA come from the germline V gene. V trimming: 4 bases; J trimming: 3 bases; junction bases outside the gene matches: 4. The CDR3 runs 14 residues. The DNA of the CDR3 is TGCAGCGTTGGGCAGGGGGCTGACACCGGGGAGCTGTTTTTT. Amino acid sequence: CSVGQGADTGELFF.

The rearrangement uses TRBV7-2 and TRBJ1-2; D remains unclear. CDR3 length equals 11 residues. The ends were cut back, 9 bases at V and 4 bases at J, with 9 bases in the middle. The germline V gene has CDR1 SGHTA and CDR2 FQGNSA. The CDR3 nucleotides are TGTGCCAGTAATCCAGGCTATGGCTACACCTTC. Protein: CASNPGYGYTF.

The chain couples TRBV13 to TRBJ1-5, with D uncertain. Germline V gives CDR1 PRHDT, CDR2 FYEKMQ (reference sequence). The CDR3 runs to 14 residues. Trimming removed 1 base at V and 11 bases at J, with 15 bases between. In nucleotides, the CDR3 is TGTGCCAGCAGCTTAGCGGCGTCTACGGAGACCCAGCATTTT. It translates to CASSLAASTETQHF.

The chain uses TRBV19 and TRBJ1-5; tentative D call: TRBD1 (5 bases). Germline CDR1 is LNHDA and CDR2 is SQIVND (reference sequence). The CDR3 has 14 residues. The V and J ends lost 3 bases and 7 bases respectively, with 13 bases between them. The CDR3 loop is CASSMWGVGQPQHF. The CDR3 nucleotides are TGTGCCAGTAGTATGTGGGGGGTCGGGCAGCCCCAGCATTTT.

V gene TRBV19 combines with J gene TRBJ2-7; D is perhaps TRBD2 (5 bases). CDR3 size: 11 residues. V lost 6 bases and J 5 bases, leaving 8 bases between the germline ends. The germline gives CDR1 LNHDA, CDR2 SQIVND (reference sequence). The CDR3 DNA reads TGTGCCAGTAGCAAACTAGACGAGCAGTACTTC. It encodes CASSKLDEQYF.

The CDR3 sequence: CASSYSGGASYEQYV. DNA for the CDR3: TGTGCCAGCAGTTACTCAGGCGGGGCATCCTACGAGCAGTACGTC. The chain employs TRBV6-5 and TRBJ2-7; a possible D gene is TRBD2 (6 bases). This CDR3 is built from 15 residues. Looked up from germline, CDR1 is MNHEY and CDR2 is SVGAGI. The V and J ends lost 0 bases and 1 base respectively, with 10 bases between them.

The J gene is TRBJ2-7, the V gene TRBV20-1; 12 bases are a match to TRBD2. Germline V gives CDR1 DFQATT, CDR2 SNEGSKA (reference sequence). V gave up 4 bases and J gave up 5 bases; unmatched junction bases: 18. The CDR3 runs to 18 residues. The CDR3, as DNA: TGCAGTGCTACTCCACTAGCGGGGGGCTCTCCCAGGGCCCACGAGCAGTACTTC. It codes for CSATPLAGGSPRAHEQYF.

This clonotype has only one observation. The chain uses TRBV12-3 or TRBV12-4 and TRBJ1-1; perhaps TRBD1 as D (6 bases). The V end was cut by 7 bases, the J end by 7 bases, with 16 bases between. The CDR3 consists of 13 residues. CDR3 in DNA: TGTGCCAGCACCGGACAGATACTGATTGAAGCTTTCTTT. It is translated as CASTGQILIEAFF.

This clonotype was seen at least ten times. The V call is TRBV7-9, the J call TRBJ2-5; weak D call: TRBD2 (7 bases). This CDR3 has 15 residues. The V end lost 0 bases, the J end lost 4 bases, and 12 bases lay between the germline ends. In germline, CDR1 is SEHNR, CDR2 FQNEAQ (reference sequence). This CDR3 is CASSLAGGQRETQYF. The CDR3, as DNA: TGTGCCAGCAGCTTAGCGGGGGGGCAGAGAGAGACCCAGTACTTC. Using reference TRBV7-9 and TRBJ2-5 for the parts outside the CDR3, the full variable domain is DTGVSQNPRHKITKRGQNVTFRCDPISEHNRLYWYRQTLGQGPEFLTYFQNEAQLEKSRLLSDRFSAERPKGSFSTLEIQRTEQGDSAMYLCASSLAGGQRETQYFGPGTRLLVL.

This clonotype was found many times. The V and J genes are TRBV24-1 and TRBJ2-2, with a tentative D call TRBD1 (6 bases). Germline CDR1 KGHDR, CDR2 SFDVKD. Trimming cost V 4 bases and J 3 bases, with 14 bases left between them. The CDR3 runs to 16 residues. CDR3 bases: TGTGCCACCAGTGACCCGGACAGAATAGACACCGGGGAGCTGTTTTTT. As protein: CATSDPDRIDTGELFF.

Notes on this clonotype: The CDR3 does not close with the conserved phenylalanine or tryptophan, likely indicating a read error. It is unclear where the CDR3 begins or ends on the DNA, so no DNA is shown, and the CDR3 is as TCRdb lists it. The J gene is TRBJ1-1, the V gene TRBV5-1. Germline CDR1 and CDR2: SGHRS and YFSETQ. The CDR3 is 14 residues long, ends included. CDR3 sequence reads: CASSLEHQNTEVFL.

The CDR3 is CACASGGDEQFF. Written as DNA, the CDR3 is TGTGCCTGCGCTAGCGGGGGTGATGAGCAGTTCTTC. The chain carries TRBV7-2 and TRBJ2-1; 10 nucleotides line up with TRBD2. The V and J ends lost 11 bases and 8 bases, in that order; junction bases with no gene match: 6. This CDR3 has 12 residues. Germline V gene data show CDR1 as SGHTA and CDR2 as FQGNSA.

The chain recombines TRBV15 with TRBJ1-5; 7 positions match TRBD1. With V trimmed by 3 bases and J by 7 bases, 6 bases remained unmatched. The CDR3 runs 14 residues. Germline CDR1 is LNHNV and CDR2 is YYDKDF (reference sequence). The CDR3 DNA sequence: TGTGCCACCAGCAGGGCGACAGGGAACCAGCCCCAGCATTTT. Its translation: CATSRATGNQPQHF.

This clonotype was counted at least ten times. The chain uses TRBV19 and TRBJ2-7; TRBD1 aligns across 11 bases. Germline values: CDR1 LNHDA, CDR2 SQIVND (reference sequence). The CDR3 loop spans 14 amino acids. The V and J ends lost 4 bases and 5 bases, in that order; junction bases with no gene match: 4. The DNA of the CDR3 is TGTGCCAGTAGTACCGGGACAGGGGGGGACGAGCAGTACTTC. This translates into CASSTGTGGDEQYF.